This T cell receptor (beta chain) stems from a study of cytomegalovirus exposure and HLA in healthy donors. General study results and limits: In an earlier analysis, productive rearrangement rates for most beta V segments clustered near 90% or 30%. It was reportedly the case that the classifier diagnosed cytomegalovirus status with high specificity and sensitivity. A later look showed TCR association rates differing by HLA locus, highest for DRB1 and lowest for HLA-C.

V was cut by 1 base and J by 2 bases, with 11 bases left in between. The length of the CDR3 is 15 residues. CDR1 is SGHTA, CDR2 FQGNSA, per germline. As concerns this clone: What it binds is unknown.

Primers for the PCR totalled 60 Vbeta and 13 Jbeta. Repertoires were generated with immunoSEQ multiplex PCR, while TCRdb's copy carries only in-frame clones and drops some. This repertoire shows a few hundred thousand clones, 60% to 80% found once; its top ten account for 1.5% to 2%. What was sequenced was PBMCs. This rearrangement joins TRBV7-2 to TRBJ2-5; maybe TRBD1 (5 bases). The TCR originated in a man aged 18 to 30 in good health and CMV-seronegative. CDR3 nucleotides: TGTGCCAGCAGCTTAGGGGGCCGCCAACAAGAGACCCAGTACTTC. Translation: CASSLGGRQQETQYF.